These T cell receptor beta chains were read from a single sample in a study of blood T cell repertoires in COVID-19. The protocol was immunoSEQ multiplex PCR, while the TCRdb copy is restricted to in-frame clones and leaves out a portion. Seen here are fewer than 110,000 clones, approximately 80% observed once, and the top ten hold 10% to 15%. Sequencing was performed on peripheral blood. Source of these receptors: a human donor in a cohort sampled during active or convalescent COVID-19. Each CDR3 is given without its conserved first and last residue. D genes are given only for firm matches.

>TRBJ2-2|.|TRBV24-1
ATSDPRTRRPGELF
>TRBJ2-3|TRBD1|TRBV12-5
ASGLQGTGRRIDTQY
>TRBJ1-6|.|TRBV2
ASSELGNSPLH
>TRBJ2-7|.|TRBV2
ASSDLLNEQY
>TRBJ2-5|TRBD2|TRBV7-2
ASSSSGAGLWETQY
>TRBJ2-2|TRBD1|TRBV24-1
ATCPGTGSGGELF
>TRBJ1-2|.|TRBV7-2
ASSSGIGIGYT
>TRBJ2-3|TRBD2|TRBV24-1
ATSALAGRDTQY
>TRBJ1-3|TRBD1|TRBV18
ASSLGQGSGNTIY
>TRBJ1-1|TRBD1|TRBV5-1
ASSFSPGGNTEAF
>TRBJ1-2|.|TRBV18
ASSPRDSGGDGYT
>TRBJ1-4|.|TRBV18
ASSPPAGYTEKLF
>TRBJ1-2|.|TRBV7-9
ASREPDYGYT
>TRBJ1-2|.|TRBV5-1
ASSLADRNYGYT
>TRBJ1-5|.|TRBV25-1
ASSLSGGNQPQH
>TRBJ2-7|TRBD2|TRBV18
ASSPLTSGNGVEQY
>TRBJ2-5|.|TRBV28
ASRSPGDLRTQY
>TRBJ2-5|TRBD2|TRBV10-2
ASSVPGRGGHEETQY
>TRBJ1-1|TRBD1|TRBV28
ASSSLSDRGHSEAF
>TRBJ1-1|.|TRBV2
ASSEVFSAEAF
>TRBJ1-5|TRBD1|TRBV7-9
ASSLAPGQGAKQPQH
>TRBJ2-2|TRBD1|TRBV7-9
ASSRGSGGANSGELF
>TRBJ1-1|TRBD1|TRBV27
ASSLSRGLNTEAF
>TRBJ1-2|.|TRBV6-5
ASSYRDKANYGYT
>TRBJ1-2|.|TRBV21-1
ASSKDTGGYT
>TRBJ1-2|TRBD1|TRBV5-1
ASSKDRDYGYT
>TRBJ1-1|TRBD1|TRBV7-2
ASSTGGVEGTEAF
>TRBJ2-7|.|TRBV19
AQSSPGREEQY
>TRBJ1-2|TRBD1|TRBV30
ACQIAGGASGYT
>TRBJ1-1|TRBD1|TRBV10-3
AISEYRGPGTEAF
>TRBJ2-1|.|TRBV6-2/TRBV6-3
ASSLPVYNEQF
>TRBJ1-4|.|TRBV28
ASSRSGEKLF
>TRBJ1-5|.|TRBV4-1
ASSQEARTDSNQPQH
>TRBJ2-1|.|TRBV2
ASSDLRDYNEQF
>TRBJ1-2|TRBD1|TRBV19
ASMDPRDRGIANYGYT
>TRBJ1-5|.|TRBV27
ASSERQDSNQPQH
>TRBJ2-3|TRBD2|TRBV28
ASSKRTSGGKF
>TRBJ1-5|TRBD1|TRBV30
AWSVRQGGQPQH
>TRBJ1-6|TRBD1|TRBV7-3
ASSLMPGTVNSPLH
>TRBJ1-1|.|TRBV5-5
ASSFSGVTEAF
>TRBJ2-3|TRBD2|TRBV5-6
ASSLVLAGSTDTQY
>TRBJ2-2|TRBD2|TRBV19
ASIHYGGGNTGELF
>TRBJ2-1|.|TRBV11-1
ASSFRQGWPYEQF
>TRBJ2-5|.|TRBV5-1
ASKTWGEETQY
>TRBJ1-6|.|TRBV11-3
ASSRREGLKDYNSPLH
>TRBJ2-3|TRBD2|TRBV5-1
ASSIPGDSGGNTQY
>TRBJ1-3|.|TRBV6-5
ASADGGRNTIY
>TRBJ1-5|.|TRBV19
ASSLRESNQPQH
>TRBJ1-5|.|TRBV5-6
ASSTGTAHNQPQH
>TRBJ2-5|.|TRBV24-1
ATSGQAATQY
>TRBJ1-2|.|TRBV10-3
AISGSRDYGYT
>TRBJ2-2|.|TRBV18
ASSELNTGELF
>TRBJ2-7|.|TRBV7-9
ASSHQGYEQY
>TRBJ2-1|TRBD2|TRBV24-1
ATSGERGTLNSYNEQF